This T cell receptor (beta chain) was recorded in a study of response to subunit inactivated influenza vaccine. TCRdb redid the calling of the RT-PCR reads with MiXCR, one entry per CDR3 protein. The sample holds around 470,000 distinct CDR3 sequences; roughly 7.9% are singletons and the top ten take 13%. The CDR3 sequence is 12 residues long. Germline loops: CDR1 SGHTA, CDR2 FQGNSA. V lost 4 bases and J lost 6, with 9 bases in between. In this sample, this clonotype turned up a few times. Antigen specificity is unknown. Findings of the study overall: Only a handful of new T cells, the authors suggested, are recruited with each seasonal influenza vaccination.

The receptor's source is a man between 50 and 69 years old who received an inactivated influenza vaccine. V usage is TRBV7-2 and J usage is TRBJ2-5; the D is unclear. Sequencing was performed on PBMCs from blood, taken less than 30 months after vaccination. The CDR3 sequence: CASSSMSQTQYF. The CDR3 bases are TGTGCCAGCAGCTCCATGAGTCAGACCCAGTACTTC.